One sample yielded the 17 T cell receptor beta chains listed below, sequenced in a study of T-cell reconstitution after alpha-beta-depleted transplantation in children. Unique molecular identifiers were incorporated into the prepared TCRbeta library. TCRdb re-called the PCR reads through MiXCR, storing one row per CDR3 protein. Of some 600,000 distinct CDR3 sequences listed, 10% to 15% are singletons. The sample consisted of PBMCs, mostly from graft donor cells, taken 360 days after TCRalphabeta/CD19-depleted stem cell transplant. These receptors came from a male patient younger than 18 who had a stem cell transplant for acute myeloid leukemia, so the T cells may come from the graft donor.

This clonotype has at least ten counts. The V and J genes are TRBV10-3 and TRBJ2-7; D may match TRBD1 or TRBD2 (5 bases each). The CDR3 consists of 13 residues. Germline CDR1 reads ENHRY; CDR2 reads SYGVKD. V lost 5 bases to trimming and J lost 4 bases, with 12 bases between them. The CDR3: CAISPGPYYEQYF. The CDR3 DNA reads TGTGCCATCAGTCCGGGACCTTATTACGAGCAGTACTTC.

This clonotype was counted between two and nine times. Compared with germline, one end of the junction differs, possibly owing to a read error. The chain couples TRBV19 to TRBJ2-1, with a weak D call TRBD1 (6 bases). The CDR3 loop spans 10 amino acids. The germline CDR1 and CDR2 sequences are LNHDA and SQIVND (reference sequence). DNA for the CDR3: TGTGCCAGTAGTCCAGGGGACCTGGTCTTC. Its protein is CASSPGDLVF.

The rearrangement links TRBV11-2 to TRBJ1-2; possibly TRBD1 for D (6 bases). The CDR3 length is 13 residues. V was cut by 1 base and J by 5 bases, with 8 bases left in between. CDR1 is SGHAT and CDR2 is FQNNGV in the germline V gene. CDR3 DNA: TGTGCCAGCAGCTTAGGGGGGCGGTATGGCTACACCTTC. This encodes CASSLGGRYGYTF.

The sample holds many counts of this clonotype. The CDR3 coding sequence is TGTGCCATCCGACCAGGAGGGGAGGGCAGGGCCCAGTACTTC. Amino acids: CAIRPGGEGRAQYF. The rearrangement uses TRBV10-3 and TRBJ2-5, with 7 bases fitting TRBD2. CDR3 size: 14 residues. The V gene's germline CDR1 is ENHRY and CDR2 SYGVKD. The V gene end was trimmed by 8 bases and the J gene end by 9 bases; junction bases not matched to a gene: 15.

The CDR3 reads CASSLMDRIANYGYTF. The CDR3, as DNA: TGTGCCAGCTCACTTATGGACAGGATAGCTAACTATGGCTACACCTTC. The chain combines TRBV18 with TRBJ1-2; 7 nucleotides agree with TRBD1. This CDR3 has 16 amino acids. With V trimmed by 4 bases and J by 0 bases, 8 bases remained unmatched. CDR1 and CDR2 from the germline V gene are KGHSH and LQKENI.

This clonotype was seen many times. The chain employs TRBV12-3 or TRBV12-4 and TRBJ2-7; 10 bases line up with TRBD1. With V trimmed by 6 bases and J by 5 bases, 7 bases remained unmatched. This CDR3 has 14 amino acids. DNA of the CDR3: TGTGCCAGCAGGGAGGACAGGGGGATCCACGAGCAGTACTTC. Residues: CASREDRGIHEQYF.

The table lists this clonotype with many counts. This chain's CDR3 is CASSPYPGLRYNEQFF. As DNA, the CDR3 is TGTGCCAGCAGTCCCTACCCCGGACTGCGCTACAATGAGCAGTTCTTC. The V call is TRBV12-3 or TRBV12-4, the J call TRBJ2-1; TRBD2 is a possible D gene (5 bases). Trimming took 5 bases from V and 3 from J, leaving 17 bases between them. This CDR3 has 16 residues.

This clonotype occurred a few times. The rearrangement joins TRBV6-6 to TRBJ2-7; unclear D gene. V was trimmed by 2 bases and J by 3 bases, leaving 8 bases between them. The CDR3 contains 13 residues. The V gene's germline CDR1 is MNHNY and CDR2 SVGAGI (reference sequence). CDR3 nucleotides: TGTGCCAGCAGTTACGGGGAAAACTACGAGCAGTACTTC. Translation: CASSYGENYEQYF.

The chain couples TRBV28 to TRBJ2-2; D is possibly TRBD1 (6 bases). There are 13 residues in the CDR3. Germline V CDR1 and CDR2: MDHEN, SYDVKM. V was pared by 8 bases and J by 1 base, with 8 bases between. CDR3 DNA sequence: TGTGCCAGCCGGACAGAGAACACCGGGGAGCTGTTTTTT. Translation gives CASRTENTGELFF.

A few counts support this clonotype. The V and J genes are TRBV29-1 and TRBJ2-3; 7 nucleotides match TRBD1. There are 15 residues in the CDR3. Per the germline V gene, CDR1 is SQVTM and CDR2 is ANQGSEA. V shed 5 bases, J shed 0 bases, and the junction held 8 bases outside the gene matches. The CDR3 spells CSVYGTVTSTDTQYF. The DNA for the CDR3 is TGCAGCGTTTATGGGACAGTAACTAGCACAGATACGCAGTATTTT.

This sequence joins TRBV6-5 and TRBJ2-7; D remains unclear. Germline V gene sequence: CDR1 MNHEY, CDR2 SVGAGI. The V and J ends lost 0 bases and 6 bases respectively, with 6 bases between them. This CDR3 spans 12 amino acids. This chain's CDR3 is CASSYSAREQYF. The DNA of the CDR3 is TGTGCCAGCAGTTACTCGGCTCGCGAGCAGTACTTC.

This clonotype was counted between two and nine times. The chain is built from TRBV7-6 and TRBJ2-7; 8 bases agree with TRBD2. CDR1 and CDR2 (germline): SGHVS, FNYEAQ. The CDR3 contains 17 residues. The V and J ends lost 1 base and 2 bases, in that order; junction bases with no gene match: 10. In nucleotides, the CDR3 is TGTGCCAGCAGCTTAGGAGCGGGAGAAGGACCGACCTACGAGCAGTACTTC. As protein: CASSLGAGEGPTYEQYF.

This clonotype was seen more than once but under ten times. The chain employs TRBV29-1 and TRBJ2-3; D might be TRBD2 (6 bases). The CDR3 length is 13 residues. The V gene lost 6 bases and the J gene lost 2 bases, with 12 bases spanning the gap. CDR1 is SQVTM, CDR2 ANQGSEA, per germline. The CDR3, as DNA: TGCAGCGTCGCTAGCGCGCTCACAGATACGCAGTATTTT. This codes for CSVASALTDTQYF.

This clonotype appeared a few times. J is TRBJ1-1 and V is TRBV2, with D possibly matching TRBD1 (6 bases). V lost 8 bases and J lost 11, with 12 bases in between. This CDR3 spans 10 amino acids. Germline V gene data show CDR1 as SNHLY and CDR2 as FYNNEI. CDR3 bases: TGTGCCAGCTCCGGGACAAGGGCTTTCTTT. It specifies CASSGTRAFF.

The table lists this clonotype with many counts. V and J are TRBV20-1 and TRBJ2-1; perhaps D is TRBD1 or TRBD2 (6 bases each). Germline V CDR1 and CDR2: DFQATT, SNEGSKA (reference sequence). The length of the CDR3 is 15 residues. The V and J ends lost 0 bases and 0 bases respectively, with 9 bases between them. The CDR3 loop is CSAREGGISYNEQFF. DNA of the CDR3: TGCAGTGCTAGAGAAGGGGGGATCTCCTACAATGAGCAGTTCTTC.

This clonotype was found a few times. The rearrangement joins TRBV11-3 to TRBJ2-4, with 7 bases aligning to TRBD1. CDR3 length: 21 residues. The V gene's germline CDR1 is SGHNT and CDR2 YENEEA. Unmatched junction bases numbered 21, after V lost 4 bases and J lost 0 bases. CDR3 nucleotides: TGTGCCAGCAGCTCCGAACCTCCGGACAGGTTTTTCCCCGAAGCCAAAAACATTCAGTACTTC. Its translation is CASSSEPPDRFFPEAKNIQYF.

This clonotype was seen only a few times. CDR3 loop: CASRAGAYEQYF. In nucleotides, the CDR3 is TGTGCCAGCAGAGCGGGAGCCTACGAGCAGTACTTC. This rearrangement joins TRBV6-2 or TRBV6-3 to TRBJ2-7; 8 bases match TRBD2. The V segment lost 6 bases and the J segment 2 bases; nucleotides outside the gene matches: 0. CDR1 is MNHEY, CDR2 SVGEGT, per germline. The CDR3 length is 12 residues.